Listed here is a single T cell receptor beta chain. What it binds is not known. The data belong to a study of OX40 agonist ivuxolimab in advanced cancers. Whole-study results and caveats: Expanded peripheral T-cell antigen specificity went undetermined. In CD8+ T cells, expanded clones were on average more numerous than in CD4+. People who partly responded at 0.1-3.0 mg/kg had some of the least clonal expansion seen.

Blood sampling took place at baseline, cycle 4 day 1, and cycle 7 day 1. Trimming took off 0 bases at V and 5 bases at J, with 10 bases between the two ends. Per germline, CDR1 LNHNV and CDR2 YYDKDF (reference sequence). The CDR3 sequence is 14 residues long. TCRdb's table, derived via immunoSEQ multiplex PCR, lists solely in-frame clones and lacks some. The profile shows tens of thousands of clones, 87% of them singletons. Sample: CD4+ or CD8+ T cells sorted from blood, taken in a trial of the OX40 agonist ivuxolimab. This clonotype was sampled from an adult with an advanced solid tumor such as melanoma, head and neck, liver or kidney cancer. The rearrangement uses TRBV15 and TRBJ2-5; no clear D gene. CDR3 region: CATSRDIGLETQYF. Here the CDR3 DNA reads TGTGCCACCAGCAGAGATATTGGGCTGGAGACCCAGTACTTC.